The next 15 T cell receptor beta chains were all read from a single sample in a study of cytomegalovirus exposure and HLA in healthy donors. A multiplex PCR was run with 60 Vbeta primers and 13 Jbeta primers. Data came from immunoSEQ multiplex PCR; TCRdb stores just in-frame clones and leaves some out. The data hold approximately 150,000 clones, with more than 55% observed a single time. Sequencing was performed on PBMCs. These receptors were taken from a woman in her sixties in good health and CMV-seronegative.

This clone was detected a few times. The chain is built from TRBV4-1 and TRBJ2-5; TRBD2 agrees at 10 bases. V shed 0 bases and J 1 base; nucleotides not matched to a gene: 2. The CDR3 is made up of 16 amino acids. CDR1 MGHRA and CDR2 YSYEKL come from the germline V gene. In DNA, the CDR3 is TGCGCCAGCAGCCAAGACCCTAGCGGGGGCCAAGAGACCCAGTACTTC. Translation: CASSQDPSGGQETQYF.

This clone showed up just a few times. The CDR3 spells CASSVVDGLAGPPGEQYF. The CDR3 DNA follows: TGTGCCAGCAGCGTAGTAGACGGACTAGCGGGACCCCCGGGCGAGCAGTACTTC. The chain is built from TRBV9 and TRBJ2-7; 12 bases match TRBD2. With 0 bases clipped from V and 6 bases from J, the junction kept 13 bases outside the gene matches. Germline CDR1 SGDLS, CDR2 YYNGEE. The CDR3 runs to 18 residues. Using reference TRBV9 and TRBJ2-7 for the parts outside the CDR3, the full variable domain is DSGVTQTPKHLITATGQRVTLRCSPRSGDLSVYWYQQSLDQGLQFLIQYYNGEERAKGNILERFSAQQFPDLHSELNLSSLELGDSALYFCASSVVDGLAGPPGEQYFGPGTRLTVT.

The V gene is TRBV19, the J gene TRBJ1-5, with TRBD1 identical over 9 bases. V dropped 5 bases and J dropped 1; count of bases not matched to a gene: 12. The CDR3 length is 18 residues. CDR1 and CDR2 (germline): LNHDA, SQIVND (reference sequence). CDR3: CASSLGTGSTASNQPQHF. The CDR3 nucleotides are TGTGCCAGTAGTTTAGGGACAGGGAGTACCGCGAGCAATCAGCCCCAGCATTTT.

V usage is TRBV5-1 and J usage is TRBJ2-5, with 13 bases identical to TRBD2. CDR1 is SGHRS and CDR2 is YFSETQ in the germline V gene. The V gene end was trimmed by 3 bases and the J gene end by 4 bases; junction bases not matched to a gene: 12. CDR3 length: 18 amino acids. In DNA, the CDR3 is TGCGCCAGCAGCTGGATGGGACTAGCGGGGCAACTAGGAGAGACCCAGTACTTC. Protein product: CASSWMGLAGQLGETQYF.

The genes are TRBV7-5 and TRBJ2-2; the table's D call, TRBD2, was not checked against the DNA. TRBV7-5 is a listed pseudogene. This CDR3 comprises 20 residues. Here the CDR3 reads CVRSLVQGSRRGGNAGELFF. CDR3 DNA: TGTGTCAGAAGCTTAGTGCAGGGGTCGCGGCGGGGGGGTAACGCCGGGGAGCTGTTTTTT.

The chain couples TRBV5-4 to TRBJ2-1, with 11 bases lining up with TRBD2. Germline V gene data show CDR1 as SGHNT and CDR2 as YYREEE (reference sequence). J gave up 7 bases and V 4 bases, and 10 bases lay outside the gene matches. This CDR3 contains 16 residues. This chain's CDR3 is CASSTRLAGIRNEQFF. CDR3 DNA sequence: TGTGCCAGCAGCACCCGACTAGCGGGAATACGGAATGAGCAGTTCTTC.

This chain links TRBV2 with TRBJ1-2; TRBD1 might be the D (6 bases). The CDR3 has 17 amino acids. The germline gives CDR1 SNHLY, CDR2 FYNNEI. V lost 0 bases and J 4 bases, leaving 18 bases between the germline ends. The CDR3 protein is CASSEAGGASWGYGYTF. The DNA of the CDR3 is TGTGCCAGCAGTGAAGCAGGGGGAGCCTCCTGGGGCTATGGCTACACCTTC.

The chain uses TRBV7-2 and TRBJ2-3; 15 bases agree with TRBD2. Germline V gene lookup returns CDR1 SGHTA and CDR2 FQGNSA. The CDR3 is 17 residues long. V dropped 5 bases and J dropped 0; count of bases not matched to a gene: 3. DNA for the CDR3: TGTGCCAGCAGCGGACTAGCGGGGGGGGTGAGCACAGATACGCAGTATTTT. Its translation: CASSGLAGGVSTDTQYF.

V usage is TRBV19 and J usage is TRBJ2-3, with 8 bases matching TRBD1. J gave up 6 bases and V 3 bases, and 14 bases lay outside the gene matches. CDR3 size: 17 residues. CDR1 and CDR2 from the germline V gene are LNHDA and SQIVND (reference sequence). The CDR3 sequence: CASSMWQGAPSGDTQYF. CDR3 in DNA: TGTGCCAGTAGTATGTGGCAGGGGGCGCCCAGCGGGGATACGCAGTATTTT.

The CDR3 DNA sequence: TGTGCCACCGGGACAGGGGGCGATCAGCCCCAGCATTTT. Translated, it gives CATGTGGDQPQHF. The chain uses TRBV19 and TRBJ1-5, with 12 bases aligning to TRBD1. V lost 10 bases, J lost 5 bases, and 3 bases stayed unmatched. This CDR3 has 13 residues. Germline CDR1 reads LNHDA; CDR2 reads SQIVND (reference sequence).

This rearrangement joins TRBV6-1 to TRBJ1-6, with TRBD1 matching 7 bases. With V trimmed by 2 bases and J by 11 bases, 9 bases remained unmatched. CDR3 length: 15 residues. Germline V gene data show CDR1 as MNHNS and CDR2 as SASEGT. DNA for the CDR3: TGTGCCAGCAGTGAATTCAAGGGGGCTGGCCCACCCCTCCACTTT. As protein: CASSEFKGAGPPLHF.

Details on this clone: A junction boundary mismatches the germline segment, possibly from a read error. The V gene is TRBV7-9, the J gene TRBJ1-3; 8 nucleotides match TRBD1. CDR3 length equals 16 residues. Germline values: CDR1 SEHNR, CDR2 FQNEAQ (reference sequence). CDR3 bases: TGTTCCAGCAGCACCTGGACAGGGCGCTCTGGAAACACCATATATTTT. Translating it yields CSSSTWTGRSGNTIYF. Full variable domain (rest looked up from reference TRBV7-9 and TRBJ1-3): DTGVSQNPRHKITKRGQNVTFRCDPISEHNRLYWYRQTLGQGPEFLTYFQNEAQLEKSRLLSDRFSAERPKGSFSTLEIQRTEQGDSAMYLCSSSTWTGRSGNTIYFGEGSWLTVV.

This clone turned up a few times. The chain carries TRBV5-4 and TRBJ1-6, with D hard to call. The CDR3 extends over 16 amino acids. Trimming pared 0 bases from V and 7 bases from J, leaving 14 bases between. Germline V gene sequence: CDR1 SGHNT, CDR2 YYREEE (reference sequence). In nucleotides, the CDR3 is TGTGCCAGCAGCTTGGGGTCGGGGAAGGCAAATTCACCCCTCCACTTT. Its translation: CASSLGSGKANSPLHF.

The J gene is TRBJ2-7, the V gene TRBV6-6; 9 nucleotides line up with TRBD1. Unmatched junction bases numbered 10, after V lost 5 bases and J lost 5 bases. CDR3 length: 15 residues. Germline values: CDR1 MNHNY, CDR2 SVGAGI (reference sequence). The CDR3 region is CASSQRGQGPHEQYF. In nucleotides, the CDR3 is TGTGCCAGCAGTCAAAGGGGACAGGGCCCCCACGAGCAGTACTTC.

The rearrangement links TRBV9 to TRBJ2-5; a possible D gene is TRBD2 (6 bases). The V end lost 3 bases, the J end lost 5 bases, and 14 bases lay between the germline ends. The CDR3 sequence is 14 residues long. CDR1 and CDR2 from the germline V gene are SGDLS and YYNGEE. This CDR3 is CASSDLSRGETQYF. The CDR3 nucleotides are TGTGCCAGCAGCGACTTGTCTCGGGGGGAGACCCAGTACTTC.